The 15 T cell receptor beta chains given below trace back to one sample, sequenced in a study of T cells in localized non-small cell lung cancer. Using immunoSEQ multiplex PCR, the repertoire was profiled, and TCRdb retains in-frame clones only, with some absent. The sample has roughly 39,000 clones, 91% seen once. The specimen comprised PBMCs, sampled before any cancer treatment. The source of these receptors is a woman between 35 and 70 years old with stage II lung adenocarcinoma.

The chain is built from TRBV7-9 and TRBJ1-1; 7 bases fit TRBD1. The CDR3 has 19 residues. Unmatched junction bases numbered 19, after V lost 4 bases and J lost 2 bases. Germline CDR1 is SEHNR and CDR2 is FQNEAQ (reference sequence). The CDR3 region is CASSSGSLSGQKLNTEAFF. Here the CDR3 DNA reads TGTGCCAGCAGCTCAGGATCACTTTCGGGACAGAAATTAAACACTGAAGCTTTCTTT.

The chain uses TRBV19 and TRBJ1-5; the D is unclear. The CDR3 has 14 amino acids. The V gene's germline CDR1 is LNHDA and CDR2 SQIVND (reference sequence). V gave up 4 bases and J gave up 0 bases, with 7 bases separating them. The CDR3 protein is CASSTSSSNQPQHF. The CDR3 nucleotides are TGTGCCAGTAGTACGAGTAGTAGCAATCAGCCCCAGCATTTT. Full variable domain (missing parts from reference TRBV19 and TRBJ1-5): DGGITQSPKYLFRKEGQNVTLSCEQNLNHDAMYWYRQDPGQGLRLIYYSQIVNDFQKGDIAEGYSVSREKKESFPLTVTSAQKNPTAFYLCASSTSSSNQPQHFGDGTRLSIL.

V gene TRBV4-1 combines with J gene TRBJ2-5, with 11 bases fitting TRBD2. V shed 0 bases, J shed 0 bases, and the junction held 0 bases outside the gene matches. CDR1 and CDR2 from the germline V gene are MGHRA and YSYEKL. The length of the CDR3 is 16 residues. In nucleotides, the CDR3 is TGCGCCAGCAGCCAAGAGGGACTAGCGGACCAAGAGACCCAGTACTTC. As protein: CASSQEGLADQETQYF.

This chain joins TRBV18 and TRBJ1-4; TRBD1 matches at 7 bases. In germline, CDR1 is KGHSH, CDR2 LQKENI. The length of the CDR3 is 14 residues. V shed 4 bases and J 4 bases; nucleotides not matched to a gene: 3. CDR3 residues: CASSLRDSNEKLFF. CDR3 DNA sequence: TGTGCCAGCTCACTCCGGGACAGTAATGAAAAACTGTTTTTT.

CDR3 sequence: CASSDQGSFTGYTF. The CDR3 DNA follows: TGTGCCAGCAGTGATCAGGGATCCTTCACTGGCTACACCTTC. The chain joins TRBV2 to TRBJ1-2; the D gene is possibly TRBD1 (5 bases). The CDR3 is made up of 14 amino acids. The germline V gene encodes CDR1 SNHLY and CDR2 FYNNEI. Between the trimmed V and J ends, which lost 3 bases and 7 bases, there was a span of 15 bases.

This chain links TRBV6-6 with TRBJ2-2; 12 nucleotides match TRBD2. Germline CDR1 reads MNHNY; CDR2 reads SVGAGI (reference sequence). The V and J ends lost 7 bases and 4 bases, in that order; junction bases with no gene match: 4. The CDR3 has 15 residues. The CDR3 nucleotides are TGTGCCAGCACCTGGACTAGCGGGGTCACCGGGGAGCTGTTTTTT. Translating it yields CASTWTSGVTGELFF.

This chain joins TRBV7-6 and TRBJ2-7; D is possibly TRBD2 (6 bases). With 5 bases removed from V and 2 bases from J, the gap between germline ends came to 16 bases. CDR3 length equals 15 residues. Per germline, CDR1 SGHVS and CDR2 FNYEAQ. In nucleotides, the CDR3 is TGTGCCAGCAGCCAGTCGTCGGGAGCGACCTACGAGCAGTACTTC. It is translated as CASSQSSGATYEQYF. The entire variable domain, with the rest obtained from reference TRBV7-6 and TRBJ2-7, is as follows: GAGVSQSPRYKVTKRGQDVALRCDPISGHVSLYWYRQALGQGPEFLTYFNYEAQQDKSGLPNDRFSAERPEGSISTLTIQRTEQRDSAMYRCASSQSSGATYEQYFGPGTRLTVT.

The chain employs TRBV5-1 and TRBJ2-1; 9 bases align to TRBD2. The CDR3 totals 16 residues. The junction had 5 bases not matched to a gene; V was cut back by 0 bases and J by 4 bases. Looked up from germline, CDR1 is SGHRS and CDR2 is YFSETQ. The CDR3 coding sequence is TGCGCCAGCAGCTTGGCCCCCCTAGCGGGGTACAATGAGCAGTTCTTC. It codes for CASSLAPLAGYNEQFF.

This clone was seen only a few times. The chain has TRBV19 and TRBJ2-2, with D uncertain. V was cut by 7 bases and J by 6 bases, with 12 bases left in between. CDR3 length: 13 residues. Germline values: CDR1 LNHDA, CDR2 SQIVND (reference sequence). In nucleotides, the CDR3 is TGTGCCAGTATACTGGAGCCGGCCGGGGAGCTGTTTTTT. Translating it yields CASILEPAGELFF.

The chain has TRBV6-1 and TRBJ2-3; TRBD2 matches at 10 bases. This CDR3 is 15 amino acids long. Germline V lookup: CDR1 MNHNS, CDR2 SASEGT. The ends lost 7 bases at V and 1 base at J; junction bases unmatched: 5. CDR3 coding DNA: TGTGCCAGCAAACGTCTAGCGGGGGGCACAGATACGCAGTATTTT. Translating it yields CASKRLAGGTDTQYF.

The chain couples TRBV28 to TRBJ1-4; D may be TRBD1 (6 bases). V was shortened by 7 bases and J by 4 bases, with 19 bases between the two germline ends. This CDR3 is 16 amino acids long. Germline CDR1 is MDHEN and CDR2 is SYDVKM. CDR3 in amino acids: CASTLGGAGGNEKLFF. The CDR3 DNA is TGTGCCAGCACTCTAGGGGGGGCCGGGGGTAATGAAAAACTGTTTTTT.

This clone showed up just once. The gene calls are TRBV21-1 and TRBJ2-7; the table's D call, TRBD2, has no DNA check behind it. TRBV21-1 is a listed pseudogene. The CDR3 totals 24 residues. CDR3 protein: CASSKGTGHPLGTSGRARPYEQYF. Here the CDR3 DNA reads TGTGCCAGCAGCAAAGGGACGGGACACCCCCTTGGGACTAGCGGGAGGGCCCGGCCCTACGAGCAGTACTTC.

The chain couples TRBV5-5 to TRBJ1-3; no definite D call. Per the germline V gene, CDR1 is SGHKS and CDR2 is YYEKEE (reference sequence). This CDR3 has 13 amino acids. V lost 0 bases and J lost 8, with 9 bases in between. For the CDR3, the DNA is TGTGCCAGCAGCTTGGCCGGGCCGGACACCATATATTTT. This codes for CASSLAGPDTIYF.

This clone came up once. The CDR3: CASTLGQGDVQYF. The CDR3 DNA sequence: TGTGCCAGCACTCTGGGACAGGGGGATGTTCAGTACTTC. The gene calls are TRBV2 and TRBJ2-7; 11 positions match TRBD1. Germline V gene lookup returns CDR1 SNHLY and CDR2 FYNNEI. The CDR3 runs to 13 residues. Losses at the gene ends were 7 bases for V and 10 bases for J; bases not matched to a gene: 9. The full variable domain, with the rest looked up from reference TRBV2 and TRBJ2-7, is EPEVTQTPSHQVTQMGQEVILRCVPISNHLYFYWYRQILGQKVEFLVSFYNNEISEKSEIFDDQFSVERPDGSNFTLKIRSTKLEDSAMYFCASTLGQGDVQYFGPGTRLTVT.

CDR3 nucleotide sequence: TGTGCCAGCAGTTCCGGACAGGGGAATCAGCCCCAGCATTTT. It codes for CASSSGQGNQPQHF. This rearrangement joins TRBV28 to TRBJ1-5, with 9 bases lining up with TRBD1. Looked up from germline, CDR1 is MDHEN and CDR2 is SYDVKM. The V and J ends lost 4 bases and 4 bases, in that order; junction bases with no gene match: 2. The CDR3 extends over 14 amino acids. Together with reference TRBV28 and TRBJ1-5, the CDR3 gives the full variable domain: DVKVTQSSRYLVKRTGEKVFLECVQDMDHENMFWYRQDPGLGLRLIYFSYDVKMKEKGDIPEGYSVSREKKERFSLILESASTNQTSMYLCASSSGQGNQPQHFGDGTRLSIL.